What follows describes a single T cell receptor beta chain. This entry belongs to a study of T cell changes during pregnancy in multiple sclerosis. The CDR3 length is 16 residues. V was clipped by 6 bases and J by 6 bases; unmatched bases: 6. The germline V gene has CDR1 SGHVS and CDR2 FQNEAQ. The data were produced by immunoSEQ multiplex PCR, yet TCRdb's version contains in-frame clones alone and is incomplete. The sample holds under 130,000 clones; around nine tenths are singletons and the top ten take roughly 0.93%. This clonotype originated in a female donor with multiple sclerosis, enrolled in a pregnancy study. Material: peripheral blood, obtained after pregnancy. The chain has TRBV7-8 and TRBJ2-1, with 15 bases that match TRBD2. This CDR3 is CASRSGLAGGFNEQFF. The CDR3 bases are TGTGCCAGCAGATCAGGACTAGCGGGAGGGTTCAATGAGCAGTTCTTC.